The 2 T cell receptor beta chains below all came from one sample that was sequenced in a study of vaccination and CD4 T cells after COVID-19. Oncomine TCR Beta short-read sequencing was applied to DNA from cultured CD4+ T cells. MiXCR, applied by TCRdb to the PCR reads, yields one record per CDR3 protein. The sample carries fewer than 25,000 distinct CDR3 sequences, 35% to 40% recorded once. Their specific antigens are unknown. Specified time point: late sampling 161 to 241 days after vaccination in a few convalescent patients. Treatment meaning: approximately nine-day PBMC culture with coronavirus spike peptide pools or control peptides (ViraFEST assay). Sequencing was performed on CD4+ T cells from blood, cultured in vitro, taken about 7 months after SARS-CoV-2 vaccination. All receptors derive from a human donor who had recovered from COVID-19.

This clonotype is medium-sized within its sample. The V call is TRBV6-1, the J call TRBJ2-7; D perhaps matches TRBD1 (6 bases). The CDR3 extends over 13 amino acids. Germline CDR1 MNHNS, CDR2 SASEGT. Trimming left V 6 bases short and J 9 bases short, with 18 bases between. Written as DNA, the CDR3 is TGTGCCAGCAGGGACCCACAGGGTTTCGGGCAGTACTTC. Its protein product is CASRDPQGFGQYF.

This clonotype was picked up a small number of times. The V gene is TRBV2, the J gene TRBJ1-2, with D maybe TRBD1 (6 bases). Looked up from germline, CDR1 is SNHLY and CDR2 is FYNNEI. Trimming removed 6 bases at V and 3 bases at J, with 14 bases between. This CDR3 has 14 residues. The CDR3 spells CASRRQVRDYGYTF. In DNA form, the CDR3 reads TGTGCCAGCAGGCGACAGGTTAGGGACTATGGCTACACCTTC.